This T cell receptor (beta chain) was captured in a study of cytomegalovirus exposure and HLA in healthy donors. A word on this clone: The antigen remains unidentified.

With 60 Vbeta and 13 Jbeta primers, the PCR was carried out. The repertoire was sequenced with immunoSEQ multiplex PCR; TCRdb's copy has only in-frame clones and lacks some. The sample shows about 130,000 clones, around 85% of them seen only once. CDR1 SGDLS and CDR2 YYNGEE come from the germline V gene. The CDR3 runs to 15 residues. Between the trimmed V and J ends, which lost 0 bases and 0 bases, there was a span of 8 bases. Notes on the study in general: Associated with cytomegalovirus, according to the listing, were around 160 TCR beta chains. An ancestry cluster, one associated with Asian ancestry, reportedly showed fewer N-insertions than the 666-donor mean in a later analysis. Analysis performed later found more than 15,000 TCR beta sequences associated with HLA alleles at 0.05 false discovery rate. Roughly uniform depth of sequencing across donors was assumed in presence/absence analyses.

The clonotype comes from a woman in her 30s in good health and CMV-seropositive. The rearrangement uses TRBV9 and TRBJ2-3; D is perhaps TRBD2 (5 bases). Material for sequencing was PBMCs. The CDR3 reads CASSVVGVSTDTQYF. The CDR3 nucleotides read TGTGCCAGCAGCGTAGTCGGGGTTAGCACAGATACGCAGTATTTT.